Listed below are T cell receptor beta chains from one sample, sequenced in a study of cytomegalovirus exposure and HLA in healthy donors. TCRdb's table, derived via immunoSEQ multiplex PCR, lists solely in-frame clones and lacks some. The listing records more than 90,000 clones. Sequenced input: PBMCs. These TCRs come from a man in his forties in good health and CMV-seropositive. Both conserved end residues are part of each CDR3. A D gene is named only where the DNA matches it firmly.

d_call: .; j_call: TRBJ2-2; v_call: TRBV7-2; cdr3_nt: TGTGCCAGCAGCTCAGCTCGCCCCGGGGTCGGGGAGCTGTTTTTT; cdr3_aa: CASSSARPGVGELFF
d_call: .; j_call: TRBJ1-5; v_call: TRBV7-9; cdr3_nt: TGTGCCAGCAGCTTATCAGGTATCAATCAGCCCCAGCATTTT; cdr3_aa: CASSLSGINQPQHF
d_call: TRBD2; j_call: TRBJ2-1; v_call: TRBV5-6; cdr3_nt: TGTGCCAGCAGCTTGGGGAGGCTAGCGGGAGCCAATGAGCAGTTCTTC; cdr3_aa: CASSLGRLAGANEQFF
d_call: TRBD2; j_call: TRBJ2-3; v_call: TRBV4-3; cdr3_nt: TGCGCCAGCAGCCAAGACGGGGTAGCGGGAGGTCTAGATACGCAGTATTTT; cdr3_aa: CASSQDGVAGGLDTQYF
d_call: .; j_call: TRBJ2-1; v_call: TRBV6-4; cdr3_nt: TGTGCCAGCAGTGAACAGGGGGAGGGGGGTGAGCAGTTCTTC; cdr3_aa: CASSEQGEGGEQFF
d_call: TRBD1; j_call: TRBJ1-4; v_call: TRBV28; cdr3_nt: TGTGCCAGCAGTAACCAACAGGGGGCGGTTGAAAAACTGTTTTTT; cdr3_aa: CASSNQQGAVEKLFF
d_call: TRBD2; j_call: TRBJ2-2; v_call: TRBV18; cdr3_nt: TGTGCCAGCTCATTACTAGCGGGAGAGAACACCGGGGAGCTGTTTTTT; cdr3_aa: CASSLLAGENTGELFF
d_call: .; j_call: TRBJ2-7; v_call: TRBV5-1; cdr3_nt: TGCGCCAGCAGCGGGCCCTGGGACGAGCAGTACTTC; cdr3_aa: CASSGPWDEQYF
d_call: TRBD1; j_call: TRBJ1-1; v_call: TRBV10-3; cdr3_nt: TGTGCTACCGGCCCAGGGGGCGCGAACACTGAAGCTTTCTTT; cdr3_aa: CATGPGGANTEAFF
d_call: .; j_call: TRBJ2-3; v_call: TRBV6-1; cdr3_nt: TGTGCCAGCAGAATCCGGGACTCGTCCCCAGATACGCAGTATTTT; cdr3_aa: CASRIRDSSPDTQYF
d_call: TRBD1; j_call: TRBJ2-7; v_call: TRBV5-1; cdr3_nt: TGCGCCAGCAGCTTGGCCGGGGGACAGGGACTTTACGAGCAGTACTTC; cdr3_aa: CASSLAGGQGLYEQYF
d_call: .; j_call: TRBJ2-7; v_call: TRBV19; cdr3_nt: TGTGCCAGTAGTACCCGAACCCCTCCCCGGGGCGAGCAGTACTTC; cdr3_aa: CASSTRTPPRGEQYF
d_call: .; j_call: TRBJ1-5; v_call: TRBV10-3; cdr3_nt: TGTGCCATCAGTGAGTCGCTAGATAGCAATCAGCCCCAGCATTTT; cdr3_aa: CAISESLDSNQPQHF
d_call: .; j_call: TRBJ2-7; v_call: TRBV21-1; cdr3_nt: TGTGCCAGCAGCAAAGTAAGGATCCTAGGGGGCTTCGACGAGCAGTACTTC; cdr3_aa: CASSKVRILGGFDEQYF
d_call: .; j_call: TRBJ2-7; v_call: TRBV4-1; cdr3_nt: TGCGCCAGCAGCCAAACGGGGCAGGGAGGATACGAGCAGTACTTC; cdr3_aa: CASSQTGQGGYEQYF
d_call: TRBD2; j_call: TRBJ2-3; v_call: TRBV27; cdr3_nt: TGTGCCAGCAGACGGGCGGGGGGGGGCACAGATACGCAGTATTTT; cdr3_aa: CASRRAGGGTDTQYF
d_call: .; j_call: TRBJ1-2; v_call: TRBV13; cdr3_nt: TGTGCCAGCAGCTCGCCCGCGGAGGGGGAGGGGTTCTATGGCTACACCTTC; cdr3_aa: CASSSPAEGEGFYGYTF
d_call: .; j_call: TRBJ1-4; v_call: TRBV2; cdr3_nt: TGTGCCAGCAAGATGGGACTGGCTCGTACTAATGAAAAACTGTTTTTT; cdr3_aa: CASKMGLARTNEKLFF